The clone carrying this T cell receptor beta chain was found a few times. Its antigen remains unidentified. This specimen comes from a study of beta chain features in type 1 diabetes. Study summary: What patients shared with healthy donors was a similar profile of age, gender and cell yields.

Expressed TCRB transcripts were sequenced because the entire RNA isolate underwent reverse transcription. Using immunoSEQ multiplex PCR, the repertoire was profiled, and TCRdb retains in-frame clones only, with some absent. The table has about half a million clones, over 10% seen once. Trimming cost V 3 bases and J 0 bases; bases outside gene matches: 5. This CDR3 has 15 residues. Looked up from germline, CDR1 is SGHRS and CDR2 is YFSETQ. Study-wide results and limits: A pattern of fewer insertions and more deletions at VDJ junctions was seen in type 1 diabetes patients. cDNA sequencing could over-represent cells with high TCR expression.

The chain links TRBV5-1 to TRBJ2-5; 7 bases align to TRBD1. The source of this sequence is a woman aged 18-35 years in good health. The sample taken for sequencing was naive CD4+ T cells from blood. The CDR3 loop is CASSSRTGNQETQYF. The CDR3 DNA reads TGCGCCAGCAGCTCCAGGACAGGCAACCAAGAGACCCAGTACTTC. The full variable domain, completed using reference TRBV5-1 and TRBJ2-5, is KAGVTQTPRYLIKTRGQQVTLSCSPISGHRSVSWYQQTPGQGLQFLFEYFSETQRNKGNFPGRFSGRQFSNSRSEMNVSTLELGDSALYLCASSSRTGNQETQYFGPGTRLLVL.